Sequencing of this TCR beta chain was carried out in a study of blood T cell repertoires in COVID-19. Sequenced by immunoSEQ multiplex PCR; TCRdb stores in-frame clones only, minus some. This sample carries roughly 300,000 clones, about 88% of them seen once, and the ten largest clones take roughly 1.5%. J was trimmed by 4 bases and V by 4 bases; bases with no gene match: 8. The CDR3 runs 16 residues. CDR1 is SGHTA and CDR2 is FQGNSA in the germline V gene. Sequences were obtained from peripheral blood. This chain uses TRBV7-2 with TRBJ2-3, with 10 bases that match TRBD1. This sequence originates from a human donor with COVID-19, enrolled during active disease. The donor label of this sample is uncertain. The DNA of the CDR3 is TGTGCCAGCAGCTCCCCGGGACAGGGGACCGCAGATACGCAGTATTTT. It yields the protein CASSSPGQGTADTQYF.